Included here is one T cell receptor (beta chain) sequence, with context. This clonotype has a handful of counts. The clone's antigen remains unknown. Base qualities are not at hand, and no much larger clone is one base apart. The data were obtained in a study of Graves' ophthalmopathy and Graves' hyperthyroidism (dated by TCRdb to the late 2010s). Turning to the overall study: A patient counted as having stable hyperthyroidism if there was no progression to ophthalmopathy within 18 months of follow-up. The study used TCR beta repertoire signatures to distinguish Graves' ophthalmopathy from Graves' hyperthyroidism and to predict progression to ophthalmopathy. In total, around 140 blood samples were TCR-sequenced: around 42 ophthalmopathy, some 80 hyperthyroidism and about 17 hyperthyroidism-to-ophthalmopathy patients. To explore V-J signatures distinguishing ophthalmopathy from hyperthyroidism, a discovery set of roughly 98 patients (roughly 45 ophthalmopathy, roughly 55 stable hyperthyroidism) was enrolled. The independent validation cohort included 20 or so hyperthyroidism patients plus 17 patients who later progressed from hyperthyroidism to ophthalmopathy. T-cell repertoires of thyroid tissue and blood were compared in a handful of hyperthyroidism patients. Once sampling was done, hyperthyroidism patients were given methimazole at a starting dose of 30 mg daily, while ophthalmopathy patients were given high-dose intravenous methylprednisolone. The paper as a whole reports these results and caveats: In validation, the model predicted ophthalmopathy progression with 55% to 71% sensitivity and 72% to 80% specificity; approximately 12 predicted patients were CT-confirmed with GO in a median of about 7.1 months. In cross-validation, the 13-signature model distinguished ophthalmopathy from stable hyperthyroidism with about 90% sensitivity and roughly 81% specificity, and in the test set the corresponding values were approximately 80% and 75%. Most expanded thyroid clonotypes with frequency above 0.001 were also detected in blood, suggesting blood repertoires may reflect the thyroid immune response. Sample size was not predetermined statistically, and investigators were not blinded to group allocation.

For repertoire sequencing, the TCR beta CDR3 regions were amplified from RNA transcripts. A first-round RT-PCR used HTBI primers with the Qiagen OneStep RT-PCR kit, followed by a second-round multiplex PCR, size selection and purification. Libraries were sequenced paired-end with 100 bp reads on an Illumina HiSeq2000. The original methods were these. SOAPnuke was used to process the reads, throwing out any read that had adapters, had uncalled bases, had a mean Phred below 15, or lacked an exact constant-primer or identifier match. High-quality paired reads were merged with COPE v1.2.5. Each unique nucleotide sequence was defined as a clonotype, and clonotypes were aligned to IMGT TRB V, D and J references with MiTCR v1.1. The analysis was limited to V-J combinations with a frequency above 0.0001, which together covered 99.2% of repertoires. For each V-J combination, a TCR clonal expansion and chaos score was defined as the ratio of F50 clonal expansion to chaos observed in the TCRdist matrix. Welch's t-statistics and random forest were used to narrow the features down to 13 V-J combinations, which were then fed into a naive Bayes classifier. The Morisita-Horn index was used to measure how similar the thyroid and blood repertoires were. TCRdb trimmed public reads at Q25 via fastp, called clones via MiXCR and kept in-frame beta chains. Identical CDR3 proteins give one entry, which carries the most common genes and DNA. These V and J calls originate from TCRdb's pipeline instead of the authors' own analysis. The sample table contains about 1.2 million distinct CDR3 sequences; only one count was recorded for about 40% of them. In total, the top ten clones hold more than 9.5% of the sample.

Hyperthyroidism patients were newly diagnosed, were aged 18 to 65 years, and had a disease duration under 2 months. Patients with other autoimmune diseases, uncontrolled infections, pregnancy or lactation were excluded from the study. Clinical symptoms, serum thyroxine, TRAb, thyroid ultrasound and orbital computed tomography formed the basis of the diagnosis. Trizol reagent was used to extract the total RNA, and its quality was then checked on an Agilent 2100 Bioanalyzer. According to the germline V gene, CDR1 reads SGHVS and CDR2 reads FQNEAQ. V is cut by 2 bases and J by 0 bases, and the space between the germline ends is 8 bases. Reading from cysteine to phenylalanine, the CDR3 counts 16 amino acids. Just CDR3 DNA is preserved here, 48 bases in frame from base 1.

The TCR was taken from an adult man with Graves' hyperthyroidism. The chain is made from TRBV7-8 and TRBJ2-6, with the D segment identity uncertain. Sequenced material: peripheral blood or thyroid tissue (not recorded which). This receptor carries the CDR3 CASSLREGSGANVLTF. The DNA is TGTGCCAGCAGCTTAAGGGAAGGCTCTGGGGCCAACGTCCTGACTTTC.